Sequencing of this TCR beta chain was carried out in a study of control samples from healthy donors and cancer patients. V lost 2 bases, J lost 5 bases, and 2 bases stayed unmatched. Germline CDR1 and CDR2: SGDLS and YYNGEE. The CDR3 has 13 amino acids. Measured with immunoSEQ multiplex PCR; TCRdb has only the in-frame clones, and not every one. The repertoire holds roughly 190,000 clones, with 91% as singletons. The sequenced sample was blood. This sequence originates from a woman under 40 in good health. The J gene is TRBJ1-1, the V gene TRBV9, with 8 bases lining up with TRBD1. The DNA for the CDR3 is TGTGCCAGCAGCGTTCACAGGGGGACTGAAGCTTTCTTT. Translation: CASSVHRGTEAFF.